Listed below are T cell receptor beta chains from one sample, sequenced in a study of molecular identifiers for immune sequencing clone quantification. MiXCR, run by TCRdb on the PCR reads, gives a single entry per CDR3 protein. Among about 10,000 distinct CDR3 sequences listed, roughly 19% were seen once. Material: naive CD8+ T cells from blood, with Jurkat cell RNA spiked in. The receptors derive from a human donor in good health. Some libraries in this study had Jurkat cell RNA spiked in. Both conserved end residues are part of each CDR3. The D gene is left open where the match is weak. A row's size may be missing; if present it is once, few, many or a size class.

TRBD2 TRBJ2-1 TRBV20-1 few TGCAGTGCTAGAGATCCAGCGGGGGCCTCCTACAATGAGCAGTTCTTC CSARDPAGASYNEQFF
- TRBJ2-7 TRBV7-9 - TGTGCCAGCGGCTTAGCGGTAGCGGCCCCCTACGAGCAGTACTTC CASGLAVAAPYEQYF
- TRBJ2-7 TRBV7-9 many TGTGCCAGCAGCTTAGGCAGGGACTTCGACTACGAGCAGTACTTC CASSLGRDFDYEQYF
TRBD1 TRBJ1-4 TRBV11-2 many TGTGCCAGCAGCTCCCTGGGACAGGGGAATGAAAAACTGTTTTTT CASSSLGQGNEKLFF
TRBD1 TRBJ2-7 TRBV4-1 medium-sized TGCGCCAGCAGCCAGGGACAGGGCGGGAACGAGCAGTACTTC CASSQGQGGNEQYF
- TRBJ2-7 TRBV3-2 medium-sized TGTGCCAGCAGCCAGGACGACGGATACGAGCAGTACTTC CASSQDDGYEQYF
- TRBJ2-3 TRBV7-9 few TGTGCCAGCAGCCACCTAACACAAGAGGGTACAGATACGCAGTATTTT CASSHLTQEGTDTQYF
TRBD1 TRBJ2-5 TRBV7-6 medium-sized TGTGCCAGCAGCTCCGGGACAGGGGAAGAGACCCAGTACTTC CASSSGTGEETQYF
- TRBJ1-1 TRBV7-8 - TGTACCAGCAGCTTACTAGGACGGGGGGAGGTGAACACTGAAGCTTTCTTT CTSSLLGRGEVNTEAFF
- TRBJ2-3 TRBV7-2 - TGTGCCAGCAGCCCCCCTCCCCCGGGCACAGATACGCAGTATTTT CASSPPPPGTDTQYF
- TRBJ2-1 TRBV3-1 medium-sized TGTGCCAGCAGCCACCTCCCGAACAATGAGCAGTTCTTC CASSHLPNNEQFF
- TRBJ2-3 TRBV2 many TGTGCCAGCAGTGCCCCCCTGGGCAGGGCTACAGATACGCAGTATTTT CASSAPLGRATDTQYF
TRBD1 TRBJ2-1 TRBV15 medium-sized TGTGCCACCAGCAGTGACAGGGGATCGAATGAGCAGTTCTTC CATSSDRGSNEQFF
- TRBJ2-1 TRBV9 - TGTGCCAGCAGCGTAAGGGGGTCCTCCTACAATGAGCAGTTCTTC CASSVRGSSYNEQFF
TRBD1 TRBJ2-3 TRBV12-3/TRBV12-4 - TGTGCCAGCAGTATACCCGGGACAGGTCTAGATACGCAGTATTTT CASSIPGTGLDTQYF
- TRBJ2-7 TRBV9 medium-sized TGTGCCAGCAGCGCGGGTGTGGGGGCCATCTACGAGCAGTACTTC CASSAGVGAIYEQYF
TRBD2 TRBJ2-3 TRBV2 many TGTGCCAGCAGGGGAGCGGGAGGGCTTGCAGATACGCAGTATTTT CASRGAGGLADTQYF
TRBD1 TRBJ1-1 TRBV24-1 - TGTGCCACCAGTGAGACTCCGGGACAGGGGGCGAGCACTGAAGCTTTCTTT CATSETPGQGASTEAFF
- TRBJ2-5 TRBV11-2 - TGTGCCAGCAGCTCCGGCGCCGGAGAGACCCAGTACTTC CASSSGAGETQYF
TRBD1 TRBJ2-7 TRBV9 many TGTGCCAGCAGCACGTCAGGGGGCGAGCAGTACTTC CASSTSGGEQYF
- TRBJ2-5 TRBV24-1 medium-sized TGTGCCACCAGTGATTACCGACTAGGACCCGGCGAGACCCAGTACTTC CATSDYRLGPGETQYF
- TRBJ2-3 TRBV7-2 medium-sized TGTGCCAGCAGCTTACGAGACAGATACACAGATACGCAGTATTTT CASSLRDRYTDTQYF
- TRBJ2-1 TRBV9 many TGTGCCAGCAGCACAGCCGGGGTCTATTACAATGAGCAGTTCTTC CASSTAGVYYNEQFF
- TRBJ2-1 TRBV4-1 - TGCGCCAGCAGCACCGGACCAGGGTACAATGAGCAGTTCTTC CASSTGPGYNEQFF
TRBD1 TRBJ2-3 TRBV11-2 many TGTGCCAGCAGCTTAGGGACAGGATATATTCAGTATTTT CASSLGTGYIQYF
TRBD2 TRBJ2-7 TRBV12-3/TRBV12-4 - TGTGCCAGCAGTACCTCGCCTAGCGGTACCTACGAGCAGTACTTC CASSTSPSGTYEQYF
TRBD2 TRBJ2-7 TRBV7-9 medium-sized TGTGCCAGCAGCTTAGTACCCGGGACTAGCTACGAGCAGTACTTC CASSLVPGTSYEQYF
- TRBJ2-7 TRBV5-5 - TGTGCCAGCAGCCCCCGGTCCACCTACGAGCAGTACTTC CASSPRSTYEQYF
- TRBJ2-2 TRBV5-6 medium-sized TGTGCCAGCAGCTCCCGGTTCCCCAACCCCACCGGGGAGCTGTTTTTT CASSSRFPNPTGELFF
- TRBJ2-7 TRBV12-3/TRBV12-4 few TGTGCCAGCAGCCCGGACGGAAGTCCCTACGAGCAGTACTTC CASSPDGSPYEQYF
- TRBJ1-1 TRBV19 many TGTGCCAGTAGTGTCATATTGAACACTGAAGCTTTCTTT CASSVILNTEAFF
- TRBJ2-1 TRBV7-2 medium-sized TGTGCCAGCAGCTTAGGCGCCGGTCTCTACAATGAGCAGTTCTTC CASSLGAGLYNEQFF
- TRBJ1-5 TRBV7-9 few TGTGCCAGCAGCTCAATAGATCAGCCCCAGCATTTT CASSSIDQPQHF
- TRBJ1-2 TRBV12-3/TRBV12-4 many TGTGCCAGCAGTCCTATTGGGGAGGATGGCTACACCTTC CASSPIGEDGYTF
- TRBJ2-7 TRBV29-1 many TGCAGCGTTTTAGGGGGAAGCTCCTACGAGCAGTACTTC CSVLGGSSYEQYF
- TRBJ2-3 TRBV6-1 medium-sized TGTGCCAGCAGTGAAGGTGGGCCGGCGCAGTATTTT CASSEGGPAQYF
- TRBJ2-1 TRBV27 once TGTGCCAGCGGGAACTACGAGCAGTTCTTC CASGNYEQFF